The present TCR beta chain was sequenced within a study of shared clonotypes between healthy human individuals. Findings of the study overall: It was the non-shared clonotypes that had lower generation probabilities than clonotypes shared by all four donors.

This table comes from immunoSEQ multiplex PCR, and its TCRdb copy is limited to in-frame clones, with some not included. The sample has hundreds of thousands of clones; about 90% are singletons. The V end was cut by 9 bases, the J end by 5 bases, with 16 bases between. This CDR3 is built from 13 residues. CDR1 LNHDA and CDR2 SQIVND come from the germline V gene (reference sequence). About this clone itself: Its antigen is unidentified.

Cells designated naive CD8 were CD45RO-negative and were positively selected for CCR7, with terminally differentiated effector memory CD45RA+ cells excluded. Sample: naive CD8+ T cells sorted from blood. This sequence was found in a young man in good health. The chain recombines TRBV19 with TRBJ2-5; D is uncertain. CDR3 sequence reads: CASLGQDRETQYF. For the CDR3, the DNA is TGTGCCAGCTTAGGCCAGGATCGGGAGACCCAGTACTTC. The full variable domain, rest sourced from reference TRBV19 and TRBJ2-5, is DGGITQSPKYLFRKEGQNVTLSCEQNLNHDAMYWYRQDPGQGLRLIYYSQIVNDFQKGDIAEGYSVSREKKESFPLTVTSAQKNPTAFYLCASLGQDRETQYFGPGTRLLVL.